The rows below give T cell receptor beta chains drawn from one sample of a study of T cell repertoires in cytomegalovirus infection. These receptors have no identified antigens. From the reads, TCRdb called clonotypes with MiXCR, one entry per CDR3 protein. This sample has 110,000 to 150,000 distinct CDR3 sequences, with around 30% found just once. Material: CD8+ T cells from cultured PBMCs, obtained from culture after CMV antigen stimulation. The receptors here all came from a human donor in good health (CMV status not recorded). Some clones in this sample may be carry-over from other donors' samples. Each CDR3 is given with its conserved first and last residue. D genes are given only for firm matches. Expanded clones are given a class, and other clones once, few, many or no size at all.

size	D	J	V	DNA	CDR3
.	.	TRBJ1-1	TRBV6-5	TGTGCCAGCTGTCTAACCGGGAACACTGAAGCTTTCTTT	CASCLTGNTEAFF
many	.	TRBJ2-1	TRBV19	TGTGCCAGTAGTACCGGCTACAATGAGCAGTTCTTC	CASSTGYNEQFF
few	TRBD2	TRBJ2-5	TRBV27	TGTGCCAGCAGTAGGTTCGGGGGACTAGCGCTGGGAGAGACCCAGTACTTC	CASSRFGGLALGETQYF
.	TRBD1	TRBJ1-1	TRBV25-1	TGTGCCAGCAGTGTTGGACAGGGGGGCACTGAAGCTTTCTTT	CASSVGQGGTEAFF
.	TRBD1	TRBJ2-1	TRBV20-1	TGCAGTGCTAGAGGATTAACAGGGGACAATGAGCAGTTCTTC	CSARGLTGDNEQFF
.	.	TRBJ1-2	TRBV7-9	TGTGCCAGCAGCTTAGTAGGGGACGGCAACTATGGCTACACCTTC	CASSLVGDGNYGYTF
.	.	TRBJ1-1	TRBV7-2	TGTGCCAGCAGCTCCACAGGACCGGGGACTGAAGCTTTCTTT	CASSSTGPGTEAFF
.	TRBD1	TRBJ1-1	TRBV7-6	TGTGCCAGCAGGGAACAGGGGGCCACTGAAGCTTTCTTT	CASREQGATEAFF
.	.	TRBJ1-1	TRBV7-6	TGTGCCAGCAGCCCACCGTTAGGCGAGGCTTTCTTT	CASSPPLGEAFF
.	.	TRBJ1-1	TRBV10-2	TGCGCCACGACGTGGGGGAGGGGAACTGAAGCTTTCTTT	CATTWGRGTEAFF
.	TRBD1	TRBJ1-1	TRBV4-2	TGTGCCAGCAGCCAAGGGGGGACAGGATATGAAGCTTTCTTT	CASSQGGTGYEAFF
few	TRBD2	TRBJ2-5	TRBV7-2	TGTGCCAGCAGCTCGCTGGGCGGGGGGAACCAAGAGACCCAGTACTTC	CASSSLGGGNQETQYF
.	.	TRBJ2-2	TRBV6-8	TGTGCCAGCAGGCACAGGGAATTGAACACCGGGGAGCTGTTTTTT	CASRHRELNTGELFF
few	.	TRBJ2-3	TRBV5-6	TGTGCCAGCAGCCTGGAAGAAGATACGCAGTATTTT	CASSLEEDTQYF
few	.	TRBJ1-1	TRBV2	TGTGCCAGCAGTATCCTCGGGGGGGTGAACACTGAAGCTTTCTTT	CASSILGGVNTEAFF
few	.	TRBJ2-5	TRBV15	TGTGCCACCAGCAGAGATAGGTTAGAGACCCAGTACTTC	CATSRDRLETQYF
.	.	TRBJ2-7	TRBV6-2/TRBV6-3	TGTGCCAGCAGGCGACAGGTAGACCAGCAGTACTTC	CASRRQVDQQYF
.	.	TRBJ2-1	TRBV13	TGTGCCAGCAGCGCCGGGACTTACGACAATGAGCAGTTCTTC	CASSAGTYDNEQFF
.	.	TRBJ1-1	TRBV27	TGTGCCAGTAAGGACAGCGGGCTGTGGAACACTGAAGCTTTCTTT	CASKDSGLWNTEAFF
.	TRBD1	TRBJ1-2	TRBV12-3/TRBV12-4	TGTGCCAGTGGACAGGGGGCATCGTTTGGCTACACCTTC	CASGQGASFGYTF
medium-sized	.	TRBJ1-6	TRBV12-3/TRBV12-4	TGTGCCAGCAGTTTCGGGGCAGAAAGATATAATTCACCCCTCCACTTT	CASSFGAERYNSPLHF
few	.	TRBJ1-1	TRBV7-9	TGTGCCAGCAGCTTGGGGGTGGAGGCTGAAGCTTTCTTT	CASSLGVEAEAFF
.	.	TRBJ2-6	TRBV7-9	TGTGCCAGCAGGCCCCCGGCTGGGGCCAACGTCCTGACTTTC	CASRPPAGANVLTF
.	TRBD1	TRBJ1-2	TRBV3-1	TGTGCCAGCAGCCAAGAAGTAAGGGACAGCCCGGCTAACTATGGCTACACCTTC	CASSQEVRDSPANYGYTF
.	TRBD1	TRBJ1-2	TRBV19	TGTGCCAGTAGTGCCAAGACAGGGGTAGTCGGCTACACCTTC	CASSAKTGVVGYTF
.	TRBD2	TRBJ2-3	TRBV12-3/TRBV12-4	TGTGCCAGCAGCTCGTTAGCGGGGGGGCCTACAGATACGCAGTATTTT	CASSSLAGGPTDTQYF
.	.	TRBJ2-1	TRBV5-1	TGCGCCAGCAGCCCAGGGATCTCCTACAATGAGCAGTTCTTC	CASSPGISYNEQFF
.	.	TRBJ1-2	TRBV12-3/TRBV12-4	TGTGCCAGCAGTGGGCCGAGCCCCGTTAACTATGGCTACACCTTC	CASSGPSPVNYGYTF
.	TRBD1	TRBJ2-1	TRBV14	TGTGCCAGCAGCCAAATACAGGGGACCTACAATGAGCAGTTCTTC	CASSQIQGTYNEQFF
.	.	TRBJ2-5	TRBV5-6	TGTGCCAGCAGCTTGGCCATGGTCGGGCGGGAGACCCAGTACTTC	CASSLAMVGRETQYF
many	TRBD1	TRBJ2-5	TRBV2	TGTGCCAGCAGTCCTACTACAGGGGGCGCCGGGGAGACCCAGTACTTC	CASSPTTGGAGETQYF
.	TRBD2	TRBJ2-1	TRBV5-4	TGTGCCAGCAGCGAAACACTAGCGGGGGAGGACAATGAGCAGTTCTTC	CASSETLAGEDNEQFF
many	.	TRBJ1-2	TRBV2	TGTGCCGACCTTGAAGGGGCAACAGAGGGCTACACCTTC	CADLEGATEGYTF
.	.	TRBJ1-4	TRBV12-3/TRBV12-4	TGTGCCAGCAGCGCAGGGGTTAATGAAAAACTGTTTTTT	CASSAGVNEKLFF
.	TRBD2	TRBJ2-1	TRBV12-3/TRBV12-4	TGTGCCAGCAGTTTAGAAATAGCGGGGGGGAACAATGAGCAGTTCTTC	CASSLEIAGGNNEQFF
.	.	TRBJ2-7	TRBV27	TGTGCCAGCAAGGGGCACTCCTACGAGCAGTACTTC	CASKGHSYEQYF
.	TRBD1	TRBJ1-6	TRBV11-2	TGTGCCAGCAGTGGACAGGGGGGAATGAATTCACCCCTCCACTTT	CASSGQGGMNSPLHF